The rows below give T cell receptor beta chains drawn from one sample of a study of T cells after posttransplantation cyclophosphamide. Assay used: immunoSEQ multiplex PCR; TCRdb lists only in-frame clones, some missing. The record shows 20,000 to 30,000 clones for this sample, with no singletons present. Sequencing used PBMCs. Source of these receptors: a woman between 50 and 59 years old in good health, CMV-negative, and a related stem cell transplant donor. CDR3s include the opening cysteine and the closing phenylalanine or tryptophan. Each record gives: clone size, J gene, D gene, V gene, CDR3 protein, CDR3 DNA. The D gene is left open where the match is weak. Size is stated as how often the clone was seen (once, few, many) or a class if it is expanded.

abundance: many
j_gene: TRBJ2-1
d_gene: TRBD1
v_gene: TRBV6-5
CDR3aa: CASSSTGSYNEQFF
CDR3nt: TGTGCCAGCAGTTCGACAGGGAGCTACAATGAGCAGTTCTTC

abundance: many
j_gene: TRBJ2-3
d_gene: -
v_gene: TRBV29-1
CDR3aa: CSVSVNTDTQYF
CDR3nt: TGCAGCGTTAGCGTGAACACAGATACGCAGTATTTT

abundance: many
j_gene: TRBJ2-1
d_gene: -
v_gene: TRBV18
CDR3aa: CASSPESRQFF
CDR3nt: TGTGCCAGCTCACCAGAGTCTAGACAGTTCTTC

abundance: many
j_gene: TRBJ2-1
d_gene: TRBD2
v_gene: TRBV9
CDR3aa: CASSVGTSSYNEQFF
CDR3nt: TGTGCCAGCAGCGTAGGGACTAGCTCCTACAATGAGCAGTTCTTC

abundance: many
j_gene: TRBJ1-6
d_gene: TRBD1
v_gene: TRBV14
CDR3aa: CASSQATGAGHSPLHF
CDR3nt: TGTGCCAGCAGCCAAGCTACAGGGGCCGGGCATTCACCCCTCCACTTT

abundance: many
j_gene: TRBJ1-3
d_gene: -
v_gene: TRBV4-2
CDR3aa: CASSQANRDLSGNTIYF
CDR3nt: TGTGCCAGCAGCCAAGCGAACAGGGACCTCTCTGGAAACACCATATATTTT

abundance: many
j_gene: TRBJ1-3
d_gene: -
v_gene: TRBV21-1
CDR3aa: CASGRDRGSGNTIYF
CDR3nt: TGTGCCAGCGGGCGGGACAGGGGCTCTGGAAACACCATATATTTT

abundance: many
j_gene: TRBJ2-2
d_gene: -
v_gene: TRBV10-3
CDR3aa: CAISEQAGEGGELFF
CDR3nt: TGTGCCATCAGTGAGCAGGCAGGGGAAGGCGGGGAGCTGTTTTTT

abundance: many
j_gene: TRBJ2-2
d_gene: TRBD1
v_gene: TRBV4-2
CDR3aa: CASSLTGGYGTGELFF
CDR3nt: TGTGCCAGCAGCCTCACAGGGGGCTATGGCACCGGGGAGCTGTTTTTT

abundance: many
j_gene: TRBJ2-3
d_gene: -
v_gene: TRBV7-9
CDR3aa: CASSTRGQSTDTQYF
CDR3nt: TGTGCCAGCAGCACCCGGGGACAAAGCACAGATACGCAGTATTTT

abundance: many
j_gene: TRBJ1-5
d_gene: -
v_gene: TRBV21-1
CDR3aa: CASSKRGTANLCNQPQHF
CDR3nt: TGTGCCAGCAGCAAACGGGGGACAGCTAACCTTTGCAATCAGCCCCAGCATTTT

abundance: many
j_gene: TRBJ2-5
d_gene: -
v_gene: TRBV7-2
CDR3aa: CASSHGLGGGSETQYF
CDR3nt: TGTGCCAGCAGCCACGGGCTGGGCGGGGGCTCAGAGACCCAGTACTTC

abundance: medium-sized
j_gene: TRBJ1-4
d_gene: -
v_gene: TRBV2
CDR3aa: CASSRVGGPRNEKLFF
CDR3nt: TGTGCCAGCAGTAGGGTTGGAGGACCGAGGAATGAAAAACTGTTTTTT

abundance: many
j_gene: TRBJ2-1
d_gene: -
v_gene: TRBV21-1
CDR3aa: CASSNTTANEQFF
CDR3nt: TGTGCCAGCAGCAATACGACAGCCAATGAGCAGTTCTTC

abundance: many
j_gene: TRBJ2-3
d_gene: TRBD1
v_gene: TRBV6-5
CDR3aa: CASRTRDRGTDTQYF
CDR3nt: TGTGCCAGCAGGACCCGGGACAGGGGAACAGATACGCAGTATTTT

abundance: many
j_gene: TRBJ2-2
d_gene: -
v_gene: TRBV7-7
CDR3aa: CASSSPAGLKGGELFF
CDR3nt: TGTGCCAGCAGCTCTCCAGCGGGCCTCAAAGGCGGGGAGCTGTTTTTT

abundance: many
j_gene: TRBJ1-6
d_gene: -
v_gene: TRBV14
CDR3aa: CASSQELGTSSPLHF
CDR3nt: TGTGCCAGCAGCCAAGAGTTAGGGACTTCTTCACCCCTCCACTTT

abundance: many
j_gene: TRBJ2-5
d_gene: TRBD2
v_gene: TRBV5-1
CDR3aa: CASSLMRLAGETQYF
CDR3nt: TGCGCCAGCAGCTTGATGCGACTAGCTGGGGAGACCCAGTACTTC

abundance: many
j_gene: TRBJ1-2
d_gene: -
v_gene: TRBV20-1
CDR3aa: CSAPRDLGYTF
CDR3nt: TGCAGTGCTCCCCGGGACTTGGGCTACACCTTC

abundance: few
j_gene: TRBJ2-4
d_gene: TRBD2
v_gene: TRBV5-6
CDR3aa: CASSKLAVRAKNIQYF
CDR3nt: TGTGCCAGCAGCAAACTAGCGGTGAGAGCCAAAAACATTCAGTACTTC

abundance: many
j_gene: TRBJ2-7
d_gene: TRBD2
v_gene: TRBV4-3
CDR3aa: CASSQDISGTYEQSF
CDR3nt: TGCGCCAGCAGCCAAGATATCAGCGGGACCTACGAGCAGTCCTTC

abundance: many
j_gene: TRBJ1-1
d_gene: -
v_gene: TRBV27
CDR3aa: CASSLRGITEAFF
CDR3nt: TGTGCCAGCAGTTTAAGGGGCATCACTGAAGCTTTCTTT

abundance: many
j_gene: TRBJ2-3
d_gene: TRBD2
v_gene: TRBV10-3
CDR3aa: CASGTTSGSAADTQYF
CDR3nt: TGTGCCTCAGGGACGACTAGCGGGAGTGCAGCAGATACGCAGTATTTT

abundance: many
j_gene: TRBJ2-1
d_gene: -
v_gene: TRBV25-1
CDR3aa: CASSERLGGEQFF
CDR3nt: TGTGCCAGCAGTGAAAGGCTAGGCGGTGAGCAGTTCTTC

abundance: many
j_gene: TRBJ2-2
d_gene: TRBD1
v_gene: TRBV5-8
CDR3aa: CASSRGQGFGELFF
CDR3nt: TGTGCCAGCAGCCGCGGACAGGGGTTCGGGGAGCTGTTTTTT

abundance: many
j_gene: TRBJ1-1
d_gene: TRBD1
v_gene: TRBV5-6
CDR3aa: CASSLGDRGMTEAFF
CDR3nt: TGTGCCAGCAGCTTGGGGGACAGGGGGATGACTGAAGCTTTCTTT

abundance: many
j_gene: TRBJ2-3
d_gene: TRBD1
v_gene: TRBV6-5
CDR3aa: CASSLGGQTDTQYF
CDR3nt: TGTGCCAGCAGTCTAGGGGGCCAGACAGATACGCAGTATTTT

abundance: many
j_gene: TRBJ2-3
d_gene: TRBD1
v_gene: TRBV27
CDR3aa: CASSLSGQGSTDTQYF
CDR3nt: TGTGCCAGCAGTTTATCTGGACAGGGGAGCACAGATACGCAGTATTTT

abundance: many
j_gene: TRBJ1-2
d_gene: -
v_gene: TRBV4-3
CDR3aa: CASSTTGSNYGYTF
CDR3nt: TGCGCCAGCAGCACCACAGGGTCTAACTATGGCTACACCTTC

abundance: many
j_gene: TRBJ1-1
d_gene: -
v_gene: TRBV2
CDR3aa: CASTIRGGTEAFF
CDR3nt: TGTGCCAGCACGATCCGGGGTGGAACTGAAGCTTTCTTT

abundance: many
j_gene: TRBJ1-1
d_gene: TRBD1
v_gene: TRBV25-1
CDR3aa: CASSEKTGMNSEAFF
CDR3nt: TGTGCCAGCAGTGAGAAGACAGGGATGAATTCTGAAGCTTTCTTT

abundance: many
j_gene: TRBJ2-1
d_gene: TRBD2
v_gene: TRBV19
CDR3aa: CASSIDGAGSYNEQFF
CDR3nt: TGTGCCAGTAGTATAGATGGAGCGGGGTCCTACAATGAGCAGTTCTTC

abundance: many
j_gene: TRBJ2-7
d_gene: TRBD2
v_gene: TRBV6-1
CDR3aa: CASSERGGPYEQYF
CDR3nt: TGTGCCAGCAGTGAGAGGGGAGGGCCTTACGAGCAGTACTTC

abundance: many
j_gene: TRBJ2-1
d_gene: -
v_gene: TRBV29-1
CDR3aa: CSGHQGPSSYNEQFF
CDR3nt: TGCAGCGGACACCAGGGGCCGAGCTCCTACAATGAGCAGTTCTTC

abundance: many
j_gene: TRBJ2-2
d_gene: -
v_gene: TRBV5-1
CDR3aa: CASSFGTTETGELFF
CDR3nt: TGCGCCAGCAGCTTCGGGACAACGGAAACCGGGGAGCTGTTTTTT

abundance: many
j_gene: TRBJ1-1
d_gene: -
v_gene: TRBV30
CDR3aa: CAWSVSKGRTEAFF
CDR3nt: TGTGCCTGGAGTGTGTCCAAGGGGCGGACTGAAGCTTTCTTT

abundance: many
j_gene: TRBJ1-1
d_gene: -
v_gene: TRBV18
CDR3aa: CASSPIEVENTEAFF
CDR3nt: TGTGCCAGCTCACCGATAGAGGTGGAGAACACTGAAGCTTTCTTT

abundance: many
j_gene: TRBJ1-2
d_gene: TRBD1
v_gene: TRBV7-3
CDR3aa: CASSSFPGQGLVGYTF
CDR3nt: TGTGCCAGCAGCTCTTTTCCGGGACAGGGGTTGGTAGGCTACACCTTC

abundance: many
j_gene: TRBJ1-2
d_gene: -
v_gene: TRBV27
CDR3aa: CASSYRRGNYGYTF
CDR3nt: TGTGCCAGCAGTTACAGGAGAGGTAACTATGGCTACACCTTC

abundance: many
j_gene: TRBJ2-3
d_gene: -
v_gene: TRBV9
CDR3aa: CASSVERLPRDTQYF
CDR3nt: TGTGCCAGCAGCGTAGAAAGACTACCGCGGGATACGCAGTATTTT

abundance: many
j_gene: TRBJ2-7
d_gene: TRBD1
v_gene: TRBV6-1
CDR3aa: CASSGQGDIYEQYF
CDR3nt: TGTGCCAGCAGTGGACAGGGGGATATATACGAGCAGTACTTC

abundance: many
j_gene: TRBJ1-2
d_gene: -
v_gene: TRBV9
CDR3aa: CASNLGEGGYTF
CDR3nt: TGTGCCAGCAACCTCGGGGAGGGCGGCTACACCTTC

abundance: many
j_gene: TRBJ2-1
d_gene: TRBD1
v_gene: TRBV19
CDR3aa: CASQPGQGYNEQFF
CDR3nt: TGTGCCAGCCAGCCGGGACAGGGGTACAATGAGCAGTTCTTC

abundance: many
j_gene: TRBJ2-2
d_gene: TRBD2
v_gene: TRBV13
CDR3aa: CASSPLPGTSGYTGELFF
CDR3nt: TGTGCCAGCAGCCCCCTTCCCGGGACTAGCGGATACACCGGGGAGCTGTTTTTT

abundance: many
j_gene: TRBJ2-3
d_gene: TRBD2
v_gene: TRBV9
CDR3aa: CASSVALAGGTDTQYF
CDR3nt: TGTGCCAGCAGCGTAGCTCTAGCGGGGGGGACAGATACGCAGTATTTT

abundance: many
j_gene: TRBJ1-1
d_gene: -
v_gene: TRBV10-3
CDR3aa: CAISESVREAFF
CDR3nt: TGTGCCATCAGTGAATCAGTACGTGAAGCTTTCTTT